This entry lists 4 T cell receptor beta chains sequenced from one sample in a study of cytomegalovirus exposure and HLA in healthy donors. The protocol was immunoSEQ multiplex PCR, while the TCRdb copy is restricted to in-frame clones and leaves out a portion. The sample shows about 56,000 clones, 93% of them seen only once. The sequenced sample was PBMCs. Receptors were obtained from a woman aged 18 to 35 in good health and CMV-seronegative.

This clone occurred once. The V and J genes are TRBV7-9 and TRBJ1-2; TRBD1 is a possible D gene (5 bases). The CDR3 has 14 residues. CDR1 and CDR2 (germline): SEHNR, FQNEAQ (reference sequence). Trimming left V 5 bases short and J 4 bases short, with 14 bases between. The CDR3, as DNA: TGTGCCAGCAGCCCATTATCAGGGTCCTATGGCTACACCTTC. This encodes CASSPLSGSYGYTF.

This clone was picked up one time. The chain uses TRBV12-5 and TRBJ2-3; 8 nucleotides align to TRBD1. The V gene end was trimmed by 3 bases and the J gene end by 2 bases; junction bases not matched to a gene: 7. There are 16 residues in the CDR3. The germline V gene encodes CDR1 LGHNT and CDR2 FRNRAP. Here the CDR3 DNA reads TGTGCTAGTGGTTTAACCCGGGACAGGTTCACAGATACGCAGTATTTT. It encodes CASGLTRDRFTDTQYF.

The rearrangement uses TRBV18 and TRBJ1-2, with TRBD1 identical over 9 bases. The CDR3 runs to 16 residues. The germline CDR1 and CDR2 sequences are KGHSH and LQKENI. Germline trimming cut 4 bases from V and 2 bases from J; bases unmatched to any gene: 8. The CDR3 is CASSLSGTGRNYGYTF. CDR3 in DNA: TGTGCCAGCTCACTTTCGGGGACAGGGAGGAACTATGGCTACACCTTC.

On this clone: Germline and junction disagree at one end, which may indicate a read error. The rearrangement joins TRBV2 to TRBJ1-4; D unclear. In germline, CDR1 is SNHLY, CDR2 FYNNEI. The CDR3 sequence is 13 residues long. The CDR3 DNA is TGTGCCAGCAAACAGACCGAGAATGGAAAACTGTTTTTT. This encodes CASKQTENGKLFF.